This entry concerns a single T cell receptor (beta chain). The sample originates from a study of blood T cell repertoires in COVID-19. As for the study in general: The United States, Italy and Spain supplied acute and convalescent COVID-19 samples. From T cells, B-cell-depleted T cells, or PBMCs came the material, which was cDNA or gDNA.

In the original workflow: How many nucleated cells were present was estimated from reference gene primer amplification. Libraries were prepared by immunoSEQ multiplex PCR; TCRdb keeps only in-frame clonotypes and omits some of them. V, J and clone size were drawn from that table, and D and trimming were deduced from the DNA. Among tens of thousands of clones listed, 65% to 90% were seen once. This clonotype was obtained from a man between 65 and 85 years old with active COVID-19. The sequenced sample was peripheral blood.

CDR3 region: CASSVHSYNEQFF. The DNA of the CDR3 is TGTGCCAGCAGTGTTCACAGCTACAATGAGCAGTTCTTC. This sequence joins TRBV2 and TRBJ2-1, with D unclear. The CDR3 covers 13 residues. Per germline, CDR1 SNHLY and CDR2 FYNNEI. Trimming took off 4 bases at V and 3 bases at J, with 7 bases between the two ends.